The clone carrying this T cell receptor (beta chain) occurred many times. This specimen comes from a study of T cells in Graves' hyperthyroidism and ophthalmopathy. From germline, CDR1 is LGHNA and CDR2 YNFKEQ. Unmatched junction bases numbered 13, after V lost 7 bases and J lost 1 base. The CDR3 consists of 18 residues. Amplification of TCR beta CDR3 regions used RNA as the template. First-round RT-PCR with HTBI primers amplified the TCR CDR3 region. TCRdb re-derived calls from the multiplex PCR reads in MiXCR, one entry per CDR3 protein. Among 380,000 or so distinct CDR3 sequences listed, about 19% were seen once.

The V gene is TRBV4-2, the J gene TRBJ2-2, with 9 bases identical to TRBD1. This sequence originates from a woman between 18 and 30 years old with Graves' hyperthyroidism. The specimen sequenced was blood. The CDR3 region is CASNPRGGTGLNTGELFF. DNA for the CDR3: TGTGCCAGCAACCCGAGGGGCGGGACAGGGTTGAACACCGGGGAGCTGTTTTTT.